This entry lists 15 T cell receptor beta chains sequenced from one sample in a study of shared clonotypes between healthy human individuals. Assay used: immunoSEQ multiplex PCR; TCRdb lists only in-frame clones, some missing. The table lists about 480,000 clones, nearly 80% of them singletons. Input material: PBMCs. The receptors were sampled from a woman between 35 and 50 years old in good health. Some clones in this sample may be carry-over from other donors' samples.

The genes are TRBV6-1 and TRBJ2-7; the match to TRBD2 covers 13 bases. The CDR3 is 15 residues long. CDR1 is MNHNS and CDR2 is SASEGT in the germline V gene. V lost 8 bases to trimming and J lost 5 bases; unmatched junction nucleotides: 9. The CDR3 loop is CASGKLAGGPDEQYF. The CDR3 coding sequence is TGTGCCAGCGGGAAACTAGCGGGAGGGCCGGACGAGCAGTACTTC.

Only one count was recorded for this clone. The chain carries TRBV5-5 and TRBJ1-1; D not certain. V was clipped by 2 bases and J by 1 base, with 6 bases between them. This CDR3 region has 13 residues. The germline V gene has CDR1 SGHKS and CDR2 YYEKEE (reference sequence). As DNA, the CDR3 is TGTGCCAGCAGCTTTTCAGGGAACACTGAAGCTTTCTTT. It is translated as CASSFSGNTEAFF.

This clone showed up just a few times. The chain carries TRBV7-8 and TRBJ1-5; 7 positions agree with TRBD1. The trim removed 1 base at V and 0 bases at J, leaving 3 bases unmatched. Germline CDR1 and CDR2: SGHVS and FQNEAQ. This CDR3 spans 16 amino acids. The CDR3 bases are TGTGCCAGCAGCTTAGGACAGGGTGGTAGCAATCAGCCCCAGCATTTT. Protein product: CASSLGQGGSNQPQHF.

The rearrangement links TRBV11-1 to TRBJ2-5, with D maybe TRBD2 (6 bases). CDR1 is SGHAT and CDR2 is FQDESV in the germline V gene (reference sequence). The CDR3 runs 15 residues. V dropped 2 bases and J dropped 2 bases, with 12 bases sitting between them. DNA of the CDR3: TGTGCCAGCAGCTTACAGGGACTGTCTCAAGAGACCCAGTACTTC. Its translation: CASSLQGLSQETQYF.

This chain connects TRBV9 to TRBJ2-6; D is uncertain. There are 16 residues in the CDR3. Germline CDR1 reads SGDLS; CDR2 reads YYNGEE. V was shortened by 3 bases and J by 2 bases, with 12 bases between the two germline ends. Written as DNA, the CDR3 is TGTGCCAGCAGCGGGTCGGGTTTGGCTGGGGCCAACGTCCTGACTTTC. It specifies CASSGSGLAGANVLTF.

The chain recombines TRBV7-9 with TRBJ2-5; D uncertain. This CDR3 region has 16 residues. The germline gives CDR1 SEHNR, CDR2 FQNEAQ (reference sequence). The V and J ends lost 5 bases and 0 bases respectively, with 16 bases between them. Written as DNA, the CDR3 is TGTGCCAGCAGCCCAGCCCGCAGCACGTACCAAGAGACCCAGTACTTC. Its protein is CASSPARSTYQETQYF.

The chain has TRBV18 and TRBJ2-3, with D possibly matching TRBD1 (7 bases). Germline CDR1 is KGHSH and CDR2 is LQKENI. The V end was cut by 6 bases, the J end by 5 bases, with 9 bases between. The CDR3 loop spans 12 amino acids. CDR3 amino acids: CASSQGGDTQYF. The CDR3 DNA is TGTGCCAGCTCCCAGGGGGGAGATACGCAGTATTTT.

The V gene is TRBV18, the J gene TRBJ2-6, with D maybe TRBD1 (5 bases). Trimming took off 3 bases at V and 2 bases at J, with 11 bases between the two ends. The CDR3 covers 16 residues. The germline V gene has CDR1 KGHSH and CDR2 LQKENI. The DNA for the CDR3 is TGTGCCAGCTCACCGGGCAGGGAAGCTGGGGCCAACGTCCTGACTTTC. Translating it yields CASSPGREAGANVLTF.

The chain couples TRBV19 to TRBJ2-7; 7 nucleotides match TRBD1. V shed 6 bases and J 5 bases; nucleotides not matched to a gene: 7. CDR3 length: 13 residues. Germline CDR1 LNHDA, CDR2 SQIVND (reference sequence). The CDR3 reads CASSGQVMNEQYF. In DNA form, the CDR3 reads TGTGCCAGTAGCGGACAGGTGATGAACGAGCAGTACTTC.

The chain carries TRBV5-1 and TRBJ2-5, with a weak D call TRBD2 (6 bases). The CDR3 is made up of 13 amino acids. The germline CDR1 and CDR2 sequences are SGHRS and YFSETQ. V was cut by 2 bases and J by 5 bases, with 10 bases left in between. As DNA, the CDR3 is TGCGCCAGCAGCTTCGGGACTCCGGAGACCCAGTACTTC. Protein: CASSFGTPETQYF.

V is TRBV7-9 and J is TRBJ2-3; weak D call: TRBD1 (5 bases). Between the trimmed V and J ends, which lost 2 bases and 0 bases, there was a span of 9 bases. This CDR3 contains 15 residues. Per germline, CDR1 SEHNR and CDR2 FQNEAQ (reference sequence). The chain's CDR3 is CASSLSRASTDTQYF. DNA for the CDR3: TGTGCCAGCAGCTTAAGCAGGGCCAGCACAGATACGCAGTATTTT.

V and J are TRBV30 and TRBJ1-5; no clear D gene. Germline values: CDR1 GTSNPN, CDR2 SVGIG (reference sequence). The germline V and J ends were trimmed by 1 base and 0 bases, with 13 bases remaining between them. CDR3 length: 16 amino acids. The CDR3 loop is CAWSAPGWYSNQPQHF. CDR3 DNA sequence: TGTGCCTGGAGTGCCCCGGGATGGTATAGCAATCAGCCCCAGCATTTT.

This clone has a handful of counts. J is TRBJ2-3 and V is TRBV29-1; D gene unclear. V lost 1 base and J 7 bases, leaving 12 bases between the germline ends. The germline CDR1 and CDR2 sequences are SQVTM and ANQGSEA. This CDR3 comprises 13 residues. CDR3 DNA: TGCAGCGTTGAAGGGGCGAGCAGTTATACGCAGTATTTT. Its protein is CSVEGASSYTQYF.

In this sample, this clone turned up once. The chain couples TRBV29-1 to TRBJ2-1; 7 bases agree with TRBD2. After removal of 4 bases from V and 5 bases from J, the junction contained 5 bases not matched to a gene. CDR3 length: 13 residues. Germline assignment: CDR1 SQVTM and CDR2 ANQGSEA. The CDR3, as DNA: TGCAGCGTTGGTAGCCGGGGGGACAATGAGCAGTTCTTC. Its translation: CSVGSRGDNEQFF.

This clone was seen a few times. CDR3 region: CASSLTGGRQPQHF. CDR3 coding DNA: TGTGCCAGCAGCCTGACAGGGGGCAGGCAGCCCCAGCATTTT. The J gene is TRBJ1-5, the V gene TRBV6-5, with 10 bases matching TRBD1. The junction had 6 bases not matched to a gene; V was cut back by 6 bases and J by 7 bases. The CDR3 length is 14 residues. Germline-derived CDR1 and CDR2 are MNHEY and SVGAGI.